A selection of T cell receptor beta chains follows, all from one sample in a study of PD-1 and CTLA-4 blockade in melanoma. This table comes from immunoSEQ multiplex PCR, and its TCRdb copy is limited to in-frame clones, with some not included. The sample yields around 12,000 clones, roughly four fifths seen once. The material sequenced was CD8+ T cells from peripheral blood, taken from a patient given anti-PD-1 treatment. These receptor sequences come from a human donor with melanoma. CDR3s include the opening cysteine and the closing phenylalanine or tryptophan. A D gene is named only where the DNA matches it firmly. Clone size appears in some rows only: once, few, many, or a class for an expanded clone.

>NA|TRBD2|TRBV4-1|TRBJ2-1
TGCGCCAGCAGCCAAGGTCCCCCTCTAGCGGCTACCCTCAATGAGCAGTTCTTC
CASSQGPPLAATLNEQFF
>NA|NA|TRBV11-2|TRBJ2-1
TGTGCCAGCAGCTTAGATCTTAGCAGCTATTCCTACAATGAGCAGTTCTTC
CASSLDLSSYSYNEQFF
>NA|NA|TRBV29-1|TRBJ2-2
TGCAGCGTTTTAACCTCCGGGGAGCTGTTTTTT
CSVLTSGELFF
>NA|NA|TRBV27|TRBJ2-1
TGTGCCAGCAGTATCGGGCGGGGGCCCTACAATGAGCAGTTCTTC
CASSIGRGPYNEQFF
>NA|NA|TRBV11-2|TRBJ1-1
TGTGCCAGCAGCGTTAGACCAGTGGAAGCTTTCTTT
CASSVRPVEAFF
>NA|TRBD1|TRBV7-8|TRBJ1-2
TGTGCCAGCAGCTCGAGACAGGGGGGTTTTTATGGCTACACCTTC
CASSSRQGGFYGYTF
>NA|TRBD1|TRBV7-9|TRBJ2-1
TGTGCCAGCAGCCCCCGGATCGGGACAGGGTGGCGCAATGAGCAGTTCTTC
CASSPRIGTGWRNEQFF
>NA|NA|TRBV3-1/TRBV3-2|TRBJ1-5
TGTGCCAGCAGCCAAGGAAGACAGCCCCAGCATTTT
CASSQGRQPQHF
>NA|NA|TRBV6-5|TRBJ1-1
TGTGCCAGCAGTCAGACAGACCAGAAAGCTTTCTTT
CASSQTDQKAFF
>NA|TRBD2|TRBV27|TRBJ2-7
TGTGCCAGCAGTTTTAGCGGGAACCACTACGAGCAGTACTTC
CASSFSGNHYEQYF
>NA|NA|TRBV4-3|TRBJ2-7
TGCGCCAGCAGCCAAGACAGGGATAGCTCCTACGAGCAGTACTTC
CASSQDRDSSYEQYF
>NA|NA|TRBV11-3|TRBJ2-5
TGTGCCAGCAGCTATGGGGACTCAGAGACCCAGTACTTC
CASSYGDSETQYF
>NA|TRBD1|TRBV5-4|TRBJ2-1
TGTGCCAGCAGCTTCGGGACAGGGGAATATGAGCAGTTCTTC
CASSFGTGEYEQFF
>NA|NA|TRBV15|TRBJ1-4
TGTGCCACCAGCAGAGAGGACAGCCAAGCCGATGAAAAACTGTTTTTT
CATSREDSQADEKLFF
>few|NA|TRBV6-1|TRBJ2-7
TGTGCCAGCAGTGATGTTGGGTACGAGCAGTACTTC
CASSDVGYEQYF
>large|TRBD2|TRBV7-9|TRBJ2-1
TGTGCCAGCAGCGGACCCGGGACTAGCGGGAGGGCCTTCAATGAGCAGTTCTTC
CASSGPGTSGRAFNEQFF
>NA|NA|TRBV28|TRBJ2-2
TGTGCCAGCAGTTTGGTTAAGGCATCCGGGGAGCTGTTTTTT
CASSLVKASGELFF
>NA|NA|TRBV7-7|TRBJ2-5
TGTGCTAGCAGCTTAGCCGTTCAAGAGACCCAGTACTTC
CASSLAVQETQYF
>NA|NA|TRBV14|TRBJ2-4
TGTGCCAGCAGCCCCCCTGGGGGCAAAAACATTCAGTACTTC
CASSPPGGKNIQYF
>NA|NA|TRBV13|TRBJ2-1
TGTGCCAGCAGCTCTTGGCTGCAGTATGAGCAGTTCTTC
CASSSWLQYEQFF
>NA|TRBD1|TRBV18|TRBJ1-5
TGTGCCAGCTCACAACAGGGGGCGGTGAGCAATCAGCCCCAGCATTTT
CASSQQGAVSNQPQHF
>NA|NA|TRBV12-3/TRBV12-4|TRBJ1-1
TGTGCCAGCAGTTTTAACACTGAAGCTTTCTTT
CASSFNTEAFF
>NA|TRBD1|TRBV11-3|TRBJ2-2
TGTGCCAGCAGCTTAGCTCCGGGACAGGGGTACACCGGGGAGCTGTTTTTT
CASSLAPGQGYTGELFF
>NA|NA|TRBV19|TRBJ2-1
TGTGCCAGTAGCGGGACCTTATACAATGAGCAGTTCTTC
CASSGTLYNEQFF
>NA|NA|TRBV6-2/TRBV6-3|TRBJ1-1
TGTGCCAGCAGTTATAAGAGGGAGACTGAAGCTTTCTTT
CASSYKRETEAFF
>NA|NA|TRBV6-5|TRBJ1-1
TGTGCCAGCAGCACCGGGGGTTACACTGAAGCTTTCTTT
CASSTGGYTEAFF
>NA|NA|TRBV30|TRBJ2-2
TGTGCCTGGAGCCACACGAACACCGGGGAGCTGTTTTTT
CAWSHTNTGELFF
>NA|NA|TRBV7-9|TRBJ2-6
TGTGCCAGCAGCAAAGGAGGGGCTGGGGCCAACGTCCTGACTTTC
CASSKGGAGANVLTF
>NA|TRBD2|TRBV5-6|TRBJ2-7
TGTGCCAGCAGCTTGGCCAACGGGCTAGCGGGAGGGAAGGGCGAGCAGTACTTC
CASSLANGLAGGKGEQYF
>NA|NA|TRBV6-5|TRBJ1-1
TGTGCCAGCAGGTTGGGGGGTAGCACTGAAGCTTTCTTT
CASRLGGSTEAFF
>once|TRBD1|TRBV4-3|TRBJ2-7
TGCGCCAGCAGCCATCAATCCGGGACAGGGAGCCACGAGCAGTACTTC
CASSHQSGTGSHEQYF
>NA|TRBD2|TRBV7-8|TRBJ2-1
TGTGCCAGCAGCTCCCTAGCGGGAGGGCCTGTCGATGAGCAGTTCTTC
CASSSLAGGPVDEQFF
>NA|NA|TRBV2|TRBJ1-4
TGTGCCAGCAGTGAGGGCGAAAAACTGTTTTTT
CASSEGEKLFF
>NA|NA|TRBV6-2/TRBV6-3|TRBJ2-5
TGTGCCAGCAGTTTGCTCGGGACACACCAAGAGACCCAGTACTTC
CASSLLGTHQETQYF
>NA|NA|TRBV12-3/TRBV12-4|TRBJ2-1
TGTGCCAGCAGTTTTGTCGATGAGCAGTTCTTC
CASSFVDEQFF
>few|TRBD2|TRBV5-8|TRBJ2-7
TGTGCCAGCAGCTTCCTAGCGGGAGACTACGAGCAGTACTTC
CASSFLAGDYEQYF
>NA|NA|TRBV6-4|TRBJ1-5
TGTGCCAGCAGTGACTCGGGGTCTCAGCCCCAGCATTTT
CASSDSGSQPQHF
>NA|NA|TRBV10-3|TRBJ2-7
TGTGCCATCAACTGGAATGGACAGTCCTACGAGCAGTACTTC
CAINWNGQSYEQYF
>NA|NA|TRBV7-6|TRBJ2-1
TGTGCCAGCAGCGACCCCAGGGTCGGGAATGAGCAGTTCTTC
CASSDPRVGNEQFF
>NA|NA|TRBV13|TRBJ1-5
TGTGCCAGCAGCTTAACCCGGGGAGAGCCCCAGCATTTT
CASSLTRGEPQHF
>NA|NA|TRBV4-1|TRBJ2-7
TGCGCCAGCAGCTCGTGGACTGGTTACGAGCAGTACTTC
CASSSWTGYEQYF
>NA|TRBD1|TRBV27|TRBJ2-7
TGTGCCAGCAGTATGACCCGGACAGGGGTCGACGAGCAGTACTTC
CASSMTRTGVDEQYF
>NA|NA|TRBV24-1|TRBJ1-1
TGTGCCACCAGCTTAGGACGAGGTGAAGCTTTCTTT
CATSLGRGEAFF
>NA|NA|TRBV10-3|TRBJ1-4
TGTGCCATCAGTGAATTTACAACTAATGAAAAACTGTTTTTT
CAISEFTTNEKLFF
>NA|NA|TRBV6-2/TRBV6-3|TRBJ1-4
TGTGCCAGCAGCACCCGAGGGGTGAATGAAAAACTGTTTTTT
CASSTRGVNEKLFF
>NA|NA|TRBV19|TRBJ1-1
TGTGCCACCACGCGCGAGAGAGGGTACACTGAAGCTTTCTTT
CATTRERGYTEAFF
>NA|TRBD1|TRBV11-2|TRBJ1-1
TGTGCCAGCAGCCCCCGGACAGGAATGAACACTGAAGCTTTCTTT
CASSPRTGMNTEAFF
>NA|NA|TRBV6-6|TRBJ1-2
TGTGCCAGCAGTTACTTACGCCCGGGCTACACCTTC
CASSYLRPGYTF
>NA|NA|TRBV11-3|TRBJ2-3
TGTGCCAGCAGCTTAGCGGGGGTAGATACGCAGTATTTT
CASSLAGVDTQYF
>NA|NA|TRBV3-1/TRBV3-2|TRBJ1-3
TGTGCCAGCAGCCAAGTCCGCAGTATCTCTGGAAACACCATATATTTT
CASSQVRSISGNTIYF